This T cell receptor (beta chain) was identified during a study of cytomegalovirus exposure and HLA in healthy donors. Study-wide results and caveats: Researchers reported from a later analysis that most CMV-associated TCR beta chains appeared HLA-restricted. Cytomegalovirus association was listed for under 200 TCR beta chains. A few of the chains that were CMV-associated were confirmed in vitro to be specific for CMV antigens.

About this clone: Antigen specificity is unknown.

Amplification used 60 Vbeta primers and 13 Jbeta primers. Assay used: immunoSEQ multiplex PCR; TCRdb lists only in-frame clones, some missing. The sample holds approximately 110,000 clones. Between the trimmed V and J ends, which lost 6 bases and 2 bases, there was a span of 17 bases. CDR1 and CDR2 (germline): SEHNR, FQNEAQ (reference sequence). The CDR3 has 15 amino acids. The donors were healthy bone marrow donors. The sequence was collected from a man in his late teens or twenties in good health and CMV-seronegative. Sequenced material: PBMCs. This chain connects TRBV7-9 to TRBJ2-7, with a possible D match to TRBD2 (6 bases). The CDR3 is CASRSAGQGTYEQYF. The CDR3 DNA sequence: TGTGCCAGCAGGTCCGCGGGGCAGGGTACCTACGAGCAGTACTTC.